This T cell receptor (beta chain) is from a study of OX40 agonist ivuxolimab in advanced cancers. Overall study: Ivuxolimab, an agonist antibody against OX40 (CD134), was given to patients. Of mixed ages from about 23 to 79 and averaging roughly 64 years, the group was almost 85% male. Anti-PD-1, anti-PD-L1 or anti-CTLA-4 therapy given earlier was allowed, and 40% had some.

The CDR3 sequence is 18 residues long. V shed 1 base and J 0 bases; nucleotides not matched to a gene: 7. CDR1 is SGHNT, CDR2 YENEEA, per germline. Sequenced by immunoSEQ multiplex PCR; TCRdb stores in-frame clones only, minus some. The sample consists of 45,000 to 60,000 clones, roughly three quarters of them appearing once. This sample comprised CD4+ or CD8+ T cells sorted from blood, obtained in a trial of the OX40 agonist ivuxolimab. This sequence joins TRBV11-3 and TRBJ2-1, with 9 bases identical to TRBD2. This receptor was identified in an adult with an advanced solid tumor such as melanoma, head and neck, liver or kidney cancer. The CDR3 DNA follows: TGTGCCAGCAGCTTAGGGACTAGCGCATCGAGCTCCTACAATGAGCAGTTCTTC. It yields the protein CASSLGTSASSSYNEQFF.